Listed below are T cell receptor beta chains from one sample, sequenced in a study of regulatory T cells in long-lasting Graves disease. TCRdb reanalysed the multiplex PCR reads using MiXCR and keeps one entry per CDR3 protein. The sample shows about 530,000 distinct CDR3 sequences, about 16% of them seen only once. The same sample was also studied in work on T cells in Graves' hyperthyroidism and ophthalmopathy.

Sequenced here: peripheral blood mononuclear cells (PBMCs), sampled at new diagnosis, from a patient treated with antithyroid drugs. These receptor sequences come from a woman aged 35-60 years with Graves disease. Both conserved end residues are part of each CDR3. A D gene is named only where the DNA matches it firmly. Size is omitted from some rows. Given values are once, few, many or a class for expanded clones.

d_call: -; clone_size: many; v_call: TRBV20-1; j_call: TRBJ1-1; cdr3_aa: CSADDTWNTEAFF; cdr3_nt: TGCAGTGCCGATGACACCTGGAACACTGAAGCTTTCTTT
d_call: TRBD2; clone_size: few; v_call: TRBV2; j_call: TRBJ2-1; cdr3_aa: CASKAIAGGPGEQFF; cdr3_nt: TGTGCCAGTAAGGCGATAGCGGGGGGGCCGGGCGAGCAGTTCTTC
d_call: -; clone_size: many; v_call: TRBV7-3; j_call: TRBJ2-5; cdr3_aa: CASADGETQYF; cdr3_nt: TGTGCCAGCGCCGATGGGGAGACCCAGTACTTC
d_call: -; clone_size: few; v_call: TRBV7-9; j_call: TRBJ2-2; cdr3_aa: CASSPPQTREELFF; cdr3_nt: TGTGCCAGCAGCCCGCCACAGACAAGGGAGGAGCTGTTTTTT
d_call: TRBD1; clone_size: -; v_call: TRBV7-8; j_call: TRBJ2-7; cdr3_aa: CASSWSGTGVYEQYF; cdr3_nt: TGTGCCAGCAGCTGGTCCGGGACAGGGGTCTACGAGCAGTACTTC
d_call: -; clone_size: many; v_call: TRBV28; j_call: TRBJ2-7; cdr3_aa: CASTLGGQGGFYEQYF; cdr3_nt: TGTGCCAGCACTCTAGGGGGGCAGGGGGGCTTTTACGAGCAGTACTTC
d_call: -; clone_size: many; v_call: TRBV12-5; j_call: TRBJ2-4; cdr3_aa: CASGLPGGNIQYF; cdr3_nt: TGTGCTAGTGGTTTGCCAGGAGGAAACATTCAGTACTTC
d_call: TRBD2; clone_size: few; v_call: TRBV5-8; j_call: TRBJ2-3; cdr3_aa: CAGSLALAGHRDTQYF; cdr3_nt: TGTGCCGGCAGCTTGGCCCTAGCGGGGCACAGGGATACGCAGTATTTT
d_call: -; clone_size: once; v_call: TRBV20-1; j_call: TRBJ1-5; cdr3_aa: CSASQTDGSNQPQHF; cdr3_nt: TGCAGTGCTAGCCAGACAGACGGTAGCAATCAGCCCCAGCATTTT
d_call: -; clone_size: many; v_call: TRBV3-1; j_call: TRBJ2-3; cdr3_aa: CASSLRRGFTDTQYF; cdr3_nt: TGTGCCAGCAGCCTTCGGAGGGGCTTCACAGATACGCAGTATTTT
d_call: TRBD1; clone_size: -; v_call: TRBV18; j_call: TRBJ1-1; cdr3_aa: CASSPRTGGSMNTEAFF; cdr3_nt: TGTGCCAGCTCACCAAGGACAGGGGGAAGTATGAACACTGAAGCTTTCTTT
d_call: -; clone_size: many; v_call: TRBV9; j_call: TRBJ2-2; cdr3_aa: CASSVGALGANTGELFF; cdr3_nt: TGTGCCAGCAGCGTAGGGGCACTAGGCGCGAACACCGGGGAGCTGTTTTTT
d_call: TRBD1; clone_size: many; v_call: TRBV20-1; j_call: TRBJ2-4; cdr3_aa: CSAEDRGNIQYF; cdr3_nt: TGCAGTGCAGAGGACAGGGGTAACATTCAGTACTTC
d_call: TRBD1; clone_size: -; v_call: TRBV10-3; j_call: TRBJ1-4; cdr3_aa: CAIRRDSDEKLFF; cdr3_nt: TGTGCCATCAGAAGGGACAGTGATGAAAAACTGTTTTTT
d_call: TRBD1; clone_size: -; v_call: TRBV6-1; j_call: TRBJ2-3; cdr3_aa: CASSRTGFGDTQYF; cdr3_nt: TGTGCCAGCAGCAGGACAGGGTTCGGAGATACGCAGTATTTT
d_call: TRBD1; clone_size: few; v_call: TRBV19; j_call: TRBJ2-5; cdr3_aa: CASSSQGALQETQYF; cdr3_nt: TGTGCCAGTAGTTCACAGGGGGCATTGCAAGAGACCCAGTACTTC
d_call: -; clone_size: many; v_call: TRBV2; j_call: TRBJ2-4; cdr3_aa: CASRATGPALKNIQYF; cdr3_nt: TGTGCCAGCAGAGCAACAGGGCCAGCTCTCAAAAACATTCAGTACTTC
d_call: -; clone_size: -; v_call: TRBV25-1; j_call: TRBJ1-2; cdr3_aa: CASSEYDSNYGYTF; cdr3_nt: TGTGCCAGCAGTGAATACGACAGCAACTATGGCTACACCTTC
d_call: -; clone_size: many; v_call: TRBV20-1; j_call: TRBJ1-4; cdr3_aa: CSALLGGNNEKLFF; cdr3_nt: TGCAGCGCTTTGCTTGGGGGAAATAATGAAAAACTGTTTTTT
d_call: -; clone_size: few; v_call: TRBV5-5; j_call: TRBJ1-5; cdr3_aa: CASSLETHSNQPQHF; cdr3_nt: TGTGCCAGCAGCTTGGAGACTCATAGCAATCAGCCCCAGCATTTT
d_call: -; clone_size: many; v_call: TRBV7-6; j_call: TRBJ2-7; cdr3_aa: CASSRGQGIYEQYF; cdr3_nt: TGTGCCAGCAGCCGCGGCCAGGGAATCTACGAGCAGTACTTC
d_call: -; clone_size: few; v_call: TRBV19; j_call: TRBJ1-5; cdr3_aa: CASSISAVNNQPQHF; cdr3_nt: TGTGCCAGTAGTATTTCCGCCGTAAACAATCAGCCCCAGCATTTT
d_call: -; clone_size: many; v_call: TRBV15; j_call: TRBJ1-1; cdr3_aa: CATSRGVGASYPEAFF; cdr3_nt: TGTGCCACCAGCAGGGGCGTGGGGGCATCGTACCCTGAAGCTTTCTTT
d_call: -; clone_size: few; v_call: TRBV4-1; j_call: TRBJ1-1; cdr3_aa: CASSQDGGLGTEAFF; cdr3_nt: TGCGCCAGCAGCCAAGATGGGGGCCTAGGGACTGAAGCTTTCTTT
d_call: -; clone_size: -; v_call: TRBV4-1; j_call: TRBJ1-1; cdr3_aa: CASSQDPLRGGDTEAFF; cdr3_nt: TGCGCCAGCAGCCAAGACCCCCTAAGAGGGGGGGACACTGAAGCTTTCTTT
d_call: -; clone_size: many; v_call: TRBV28; j_call: TRBJ1-2; cdr3_aa: CATLPWGGDGDYGYTF; cdr3_nt: TGTGCCACTCTCCCTTGGGGGGGGGATGGAGACTATGGCTACACCTTC
d_call: -; clone_size: many; v_call: TRBV12-3/TRBV12-4; j_call: TRBJ1-5; cdr3_aa: CASSLDRPQHF; cdr3_nt: TGTGCCAGCAGTTTAGACAGACCCCAGCATTTT
d_call: TRBD2; clone_size: -; v_call: TRBV5-1; j_call: TRBJ2-3; cdr3_aa: CASRFGAGDTDTQYF; cdr3_nt: TGCGCCAGCAGATTTGGTGCGGGGGACACAGATACGCAGTATTTT
d_call: TRBD2; clone_size: many; v_call: TRBV2; j_call: TRBJ2-5; cdr3_aa: CASRDSAGGGTQYF; cdr3_nt: TGTGCCAGCAGGGACTCAGCGGGGGGGGGGACCCAGTACTTC
d_call: -; clone_size: -; v_call: TRBV20-1; j_call: TRBJ2-7; cdr3_aa: CSARALEQYF; cdr3_nt: TGCAGTGCTAGAGCCCTGGAGCAGTACTTC
d_call: -; clone_size: many; v_call: TRBV6-1; j_call: TRBJ2-3; cdr3_aa: CASSEGVGVTDTQYF; cdr3_nt: TGTGCCAGCAGTGAAGGGGTAGGGGTCACAGATACGCAGTATTTT
d_call: TRBD2; clone_size: many; v_call: TRBV11-3; j_call: TRBJ2-3; cdr3_aa: CASSSSSPWLAGEAGTQYF; cdr3_nt: TGTGCCAGCAGCTCAAGCAGTCCGTGGCTAGCGGGGGAAGCCGGTACGCAGTATTTT
d_call: -; clone_size: many; v_call: TRBV18; j_call: TRBJ2-2; cdr3_aa: CASSPEQNTGELFF; cdr3_nt: TGTGCCAGCTCACCGGAACAGAACACCGGGGAGCTGTTTTTT
d_call: TRBD2; clone_size: -; v_call: TRBV12-3/TRBV12-4; j_call: TRBJ2-7; cdr3_aa: CASRYSGGPPYEQYF; cdr3_nt: TGTGCCAGCAGGTATAGCGGGGGGCCCCCCTACGAGCAGTACTTC
d_call: TRBD2; clone_size: -; v_call: TRBV12-3/TRBV12-4; j_call: TRBJ2-2; cdr3_aa: CACSPTSGGGELFF; cdr3_nt: TGTGCCTGCAGTCCAACTAGCGGGGGCGGGGAGCTGTTTTTT
d_call: -; clone_size: many; v_call: TRBV12-3/TRBV12-4; j_call: TRBJ1-5; cdr3_aa: CASSLRGAIKPQHF; cdr3_nt: TGTGCCAGCAGTTTAAGAGGGGCAATCAAGCCCCAGCATTTT
d_call: TRBD2; clone_size: many; v_call: TRBV6-5; j_call: TRBJ2-1; cdr3_aa: CASSSTSGGERQFF; cdr3_nt: TGTGCCAGCAGTTCGACTAGCGGGGGGGAGAGGCAGTTCTTC
d_call: TRBD1; clone_size: -; v_call: TRBV27; j_call: TRBJ2-1; cdr3_aa: CASSPLDRGGGRRYNEQFF; cdr3_nt: TGTGCCAGCAGCCCCTTAGACAGGGGGGGAGGCCGCCGCTACAATGAGCAGTTCTTC
d_call: -; clone_size: many; v_call: TRBV2; j_call: TRBJ2-1; cdr3_aa: CASSVGGGVDEQFF; cdr3_nt: TGTGCCAGCAGTGTAGGGGGGGGCGTGGATGAGCAGTTCTTC
d_call: -; clone_size: -; v_call: TRBV28; j_call: TRBJ1-2; cdr3_aa: CASTNSYGYTF; cdr3_nt: TGTGCCAGCACCAATAGCTATGGCTACACCTTC
d_call: -; clone_size: -; v_call: TRBV7-9; j_call: TRBJ1-2; cdr3_aa: CASSPNWGGFYGYTF; cdr3_nt: TGTGCCAGCAGCCCCAACTGGGGGGGATTCTATGGCTACACCTTC
d_call: TRBD1; clone_size: few; v_call: TRBV4-2; j_call: TRBJ1-5; cdr3_aa: CASSQDQRTGGGHQPQHF; cdr3_nt: TGTGCCAGCAGCCAAGATCAGAGGACAGGCGGGGGCCATCAGCCCCAGCATTTT
d_call: -; clone_size: many; v_call: TRBV25-1; j_call: TRBJ1-2; cdr3_aa: CASSEGGRVDGYTF; cdr3_nt: TGTGCCAGCAGTGAAGGGGGTAGGGTTGATGGCTACACCTTC
d_call: TRBD1; clone_size: few; v_call: TRBV20-1; j_call: TRBJ1-5; cdr3_aa: CSARGQGREPQHF; cdr3_nt: TGCAGTGCTAGGGGACAGGGGAGAGAGCCCCAGCATTTT
d_call: TRBD1; clone_size: many; v_call: TRBV6-1; j_call: TRBJ2-1; cdr3_aa: CASSEGWEDRGGWEEQFF; cdr3_nt: TGTGCCAGCAGTGAGGGTTGGGAGGACAGGGGTGGTTGGGAAGAGCAGTTCTTC
d_call: TRBD1; clone_size: many; v_call: TRBV5-1; j_call: TRBJ1-4; cdr3_aa: CASRGQGADGEKLFF; cdr3_nt: TGCGCCAGCAGAGGCCAGGGGGCGGACGGTGAAAAACTGTTTTTT
d_call: -; clone_size: few; v_call: TRBV14; j_call: TRBJ2-5; cdr3_aa: CASRHSGGETQYF; cdr3_nt: TGTGCCAGCAGACATTCAGGAGGGGAGACCCAGTACTTC
d_call: -; clone_size: many; v_call: TRBV12-3/TRBV12-4; j_call: TRBJ1-2; cdr3_aa: CASSLYRTGYTF; cdr3_nt: TGTGCCAGCAGTTTGTACAGGACTGGCTACACCTTC
d_call: -; clone_size: few; v_call: TRBV18; j_call: TRBJ1-3; cdr3_aa: CASSPRQVGSGNTIYF; cdr3_nt: TGTGCCAGCTCACCACGACAGGTGGGCTCTGGAAACACCATATATTTT
d_call: -; clone_size: -; v_call: TRBV5-1; j_call: TRBJ1-5; cdr3_aa: CASSLKGKQPQHF; cdr3_nt: TGCGCCAGCAGCTTGAAGGGAAAGCAGCCCCAGCATTTT
d_call: TRBD2; clone_size: many; v_call: TRBV2; j_call: TRBJ2-5; cdr3_aa: CASSQLAEQYF; cdr3_nt: TGTGCCAGCAGCCAACTAGCGGAGCAGTACTTC
d_call: TRBD2; clone_size: many; v_call: TRBV7-9; j_call: TRBJ2-1; cdr3_aa: CASSTASASGVYNEQFF; cdr3_nt: TGTGCCAGCAGCACCGCGTCGGCTAGCGGTGTCTACAATGAGCAGTTCTTC
d_call: -; clone_size: few; v_call: TRBV5-6; j_call: TRBJ1-5; cdr3_aa: CASSLDGLLVNQPQHF; cdr3_nt: TGTGCCAGCAGCCTAGACGGATTACTAGTCAATCAGCCCCAGCATTTT
d_call: -; clone_size: few; v_call: TRBV5-1; j_call: TRBJ1-1; cdr3_aa: CASSPTASGTGAFF; cdr3_nt: TGCGCCAGCAGTCCCACCGCGTCCGGCACTGGAGCTTTCTTT
d_call: -; clone_size: -; v_call: TRBV7-6; j_call: TRBJ2-3; cdr3_aa: CASSSTSSGTTDTQYF; cdr3_nt: TGTGCCAGCAGTTCTACCTCATCAGGGACCACAGATACGCAGTATTTT
d_call: TRBD2; clone_size: -; v_call: TRBV7-2; j_call: TRBJ2-4; cdr3_aa: CASSYQRGGGIQYF; cdr3_nt: TGTGCCAGCAGCTACCAGCGGGGGGGCGGCATTCAGTACTTC
d_call: TRBD1; clone_size: many; v_call: TRBV29-1; j_call: TRBJ1-4; cdr3_aa: CSALDRGEKLFF; cdr3_nt: TGCAGCGCACTGGACAGGGGTGAAAAACTGTTTTTT
d_call: -; clone_size: -; v_call: TRBV25-1; j_call: TRBJ2-1; cdr3_aa: CASSEVLSSYNEQFF; cdr3_nt: TGTGCCAGCAGTGAAGTACTAAGCTCCTACAATGAGCAGTTCTTC
d_call: -; clone_size: -; v_call: TRBV4-1; j_call: TRBJ1-2; cdr3_aa: CASGGGPGGYTF; cdr3_nt: TGCGCCAGTGGGGGTGGTCCTGGCGGCTACACCTTC
d_call: -; clone_size: -; v_call: TRBV20-1; j_call: TRBJ1-1; cdr3_aa: CSADLPPEAFF; cdr3_nt: TGCAGTGCCGACCTCCCGCCCGAAGCTTTCTTT